The present entry profiles one T cell receptor (beta chain) with its context. Deletions cut 2 bases from V and 6 bases from J, with 4 bases between. CDR1 is GTSNPN, CDR2 SVGIG, per germline (reference sequence). CDR3 length equals 11 residues. The data are from a study of CD8 T cells in ankylosing spondylitis. Via MiXCR, TCRdb re-called the 5' RACE reads, giving one row per CDR3 protein. Here the sample spans roughly 170,000 distinct CDR3 sequences, approximately 9% being singletons. This receptor was taken from a female donor with ankylosing spondylitis or in good health (not recorded which). The rearrangement links TRBV30 to TRBJ2-2, with D uncertain. The source material was blood, either unsorted or a sorted T cell fraction (not recorded which). The CDR3 DNA follows: TGTGCCTGGAGTTCTGCCGGGGAGCTGTTTTTT. The encoded protein is CAWSSAGELFF.